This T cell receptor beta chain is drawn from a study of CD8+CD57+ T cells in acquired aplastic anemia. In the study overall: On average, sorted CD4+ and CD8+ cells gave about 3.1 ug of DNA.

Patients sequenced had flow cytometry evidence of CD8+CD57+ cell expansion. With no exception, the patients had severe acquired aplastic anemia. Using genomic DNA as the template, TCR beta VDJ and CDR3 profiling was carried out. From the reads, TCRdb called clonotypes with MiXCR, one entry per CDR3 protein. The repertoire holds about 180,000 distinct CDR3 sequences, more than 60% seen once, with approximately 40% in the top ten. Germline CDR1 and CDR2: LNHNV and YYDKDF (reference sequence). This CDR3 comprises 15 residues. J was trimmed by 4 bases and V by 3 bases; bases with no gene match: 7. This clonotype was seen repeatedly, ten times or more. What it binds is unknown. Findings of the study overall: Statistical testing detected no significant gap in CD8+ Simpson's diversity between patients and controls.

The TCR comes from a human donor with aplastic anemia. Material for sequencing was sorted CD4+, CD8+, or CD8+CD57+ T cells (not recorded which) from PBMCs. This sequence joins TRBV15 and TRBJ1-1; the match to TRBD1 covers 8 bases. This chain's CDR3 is CATSRARQGPTEAFF. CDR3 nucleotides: TGTGCCACCAGCAGGGCTCGACAGGGGCCCACTGAAGCTTTCTTT. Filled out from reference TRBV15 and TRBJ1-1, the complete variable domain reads DAMVIQNPRYQVTQFGKPVTLSCSQTLNHNVMYWYQQKSSQAPKLLFHYYDKDFNNEADTPDNFQSRRPNTSFCFLDIRSPGLGDTAMYLCATSRARQGPTEAFFGQGTRLTVV.